This T cell receptor (beta chain) was sequenced during a study of CD8+ T cells in alopecia areata. Findings and limits, study-wide: Throughout tofacitinib, many expanded lesional clones continued to persist in scalp and blood. Patients shared TCRs less clearly than mice did, possibly for HLA-related reasons.

The germline V gene has CDR1 SGDLS and CDR2 YYNGEE. Losses at the gene ends were 3 bases for V and 6 bases for J; bases not matched to a gene: 6. The CDR3 consists of 13 residues. With regard to this clone: The antigen is not known.

This sample's treatment: oral pan-JAK inhibitor, 5-10 mg twice daily. Individuals with alopecia areata gave both lesional scalp punch biopsies and peripheral blood for collection. Isolation of CD4+ and CD8+ T cells from PBMCs was achieved by sorting. The sequencing template was cDNA reverse transcribed from extracted RNA. Profiled with immunoSEQ multiplex PCR; TCRdb holds only in-frame clones, not every one. Of around 100,000 clones in the sample, more than 65% were seen once. Sequenced material: CD8+ T cells sorted from blood, taken at week 44, from a patient treated with tofacitinib. The chain is built from TRBV9 and TRBJ2-7; 7 bases map to TRBD1. The sequence was collected from a human donor with alopecia areata. In DNA form, the CDR3 reads TGTGCCAGCAGCGGGACAGGTTCCGCCGAGCAGTACTTC. Its translation: CASSGTGSAEQYF.